The 25 T cell receptor beta chains reported below all come from one sample, sequenced in a study of blood T cell repertoires in COVID-19. Method: immunoSEQ multiplex PCR; TCRdb's copy keeps in-frame clones and lacks some. The sample has some 150,000 clones; roughly 88% are singletons. Sequenced: PBMCs or T cells enriched from blood (not recorded which). The origin of the receptors is a young woman with acute COVID-19.

The sample holds many counts of this clone. The V gene is TRBV3-1 (or the pseudogene TRBV3-2), the J gene TRBJ2-5; unclear D gene. CDR1 is LGHDT, CDR2 YNNKEL, per germline (reference sequence). This CDR3 comprises 14 residues. V gave up 4 bases and J gave up 2 bases, with 11 bases separating them. The CDR3 DNA is TGTGCCAGCAGCCTAAGGCGGAATCAAGAGACCCAGTACTTC. This gives the protein CASSLRRNQETQYF.

The DNA of the CDR3 is TGTGCCAGTACGCACACTCGAACAGGTAGCACAGATACGCAGTATTTT. It encodes CASTHTRTGSTDTQYF. V is TRBV19 and J is TRBJ2-3, with D possibly matching TRBD1 (5 bases). CDR1 and CDR2 from the germline V gene are LNHDA and SQIVND (reference sequence). The CDR3 covers 16 residues. V dropped 7 bases and J dropped 0 bases, with 17 bases sitting between them.

The V and J genes are TRBV3-1 (or the pseudogene TRBV3-2) and TRBJ1-2; the D gene is possibly TRBD1 (6 bases). Germline CDR1 LGHDT, CDR2 YNNKEL (reference sequence). This CDR3 is built from 17 residues. Trimming removed 2 bases from V and 2 bases from J, with 18 bases in between. The CDR3 DNA reads as TGTGCCAGCAGCCAATCAGGGGTCGGCGTTATAAACTATGGCTACACCTTC. As protein: CASSQSGVGVINYGYTF.

The chain joins TRBV4-2 to TRBJ2-1, with D possibly TRBD1 on 6 matching bases. Trimming removed 0 bases from V and 10 bases from J, with 19 bases in between. The CDR3 contains 16 residues. Germline CDR1 reads LGHNA; CDR2 reads YNFKEQ. As DNA, the CDR3 is TGTGCCAGCAGCCAAGATGGTGACAGGTTTCCACGGGAGCAGTTCTTC. It encodes CASSQDGDRFPREQFF.

The chain has TRBV3-1 (or the pseudogene TRBV3-2) and TRBJ2-7; D uncertain. Deletions cut 0 bases from V and 3 bases from J, with 6 bases between. The CDR3 loop spans 13 amino acids. Germline V gene sequence: CDR1 LGHDT, CDR2 YNNKEL (reference sequence). The CDR3 DNA reads as TGTGCCAGCAGCCAAGAATCCCTCTACGAGCAGTACTTC. Translation: CASSQESLYEQYF.

The rearrangement uses TRBV7-9 and TRBJ2-7; 9 positions agree with TRBD1. Germline V gives CDR1 SEHNR, CDR2 FQNEAQ (reference sequence). The trim removed 5 bases at V and 7 bases at J, leaving 9 bases unmatched. The length of the CDR3 is 14 residues. CDR3 protein: CASSPLGQGGEQYF. The CDR3 DNA is TGTGCCAGCAGCCCGCTGGGACAGGGAGGGGAGCAGTACTTC.

This sequence joins TRBV19 and TRBJ2-1; D is ambiguous. This CDR3 comprises 12 residues. The V gene's germline CDR1 is LNHDA and CDR2 SQIVND (reference sequence). V shed 1 base and J shed 6 bases, with 4 bases lying between them. For the CDR3, the DNA is TGTGCCAGTAGTATAGCGGGCAATGAGCAGTTCTTC. This translates into CASSIAGNEQFF. The full variable domain, its missing parts supplied by reference TRBV19 and TRBJ2-1, is DGGITQSPKYLFRKEGQNVTLSCEQNLNHDAMYWYRQDPGQGLRLIYYSQIVNDFQKGDIAEGYSVSREKKESFPLTVTSAQKNPTAFYLCASSIAGNEQFFGPGTRLTVL.

This clone was found a few times. The J gene is TRBJ2-7, the V gene TRBV21-1; whether TRBD1, the table's D call, matches the DNA was not checked. TRBV21-1 is classified as a pseudogene. The CDR3 runs to 14 residues. The CDR3 loop is CASSSLAGVDEQYF. The DNA of the CDR3 is TGTGCCAGCAGCTCCCTTGCAGGGGTCGACGAGCAGTACTTC.

The chain is built from TRBV28 and TRBJ1-5, with 7 bases lining up with TRBD1. V lost 3 bases and J lost 0; bases outside the gene matches: 8. Germline lookup yields CDR1 MDHEN and CDR2 SYDVKM. This CDR3 is 17 amino acids long. DNA for the CDR3: TGTGCCAGCAGTTTTTTATTTGGGACAGATAGCAATCAGCCCCAGCATTTT. It is translated as CASSFLFGTDSNQPQHF.

V and J are TRBV7-2 and TRBJ2-2, with D unclear. The CDR3 length is 13 residues. CDR1 SGHTA and CDR2 FQGNSA come from the germline V gene. V shed 3 bases and J shed 0 bases, with 2 bases lying between them. The chain's CDR3 is CASSFANTGELFF. The CDR3 coding sequence is TGTGCCAGCAGCTTCGCGAACACCGGGGAGCTGTTTTTT.

This chain joins TRBV28 and TRBJ1-3; TRBD1 is a possible D gene (5 bases). The V end lost 5 bases, the J end lost 4 bases, and 15 bases lay between the germline ends. Germline CDR1 and CDR2: MDHEN and SYDVKM. The CDR3 has 15 amino acids. In DNA form, the CDR3 reads TGTGCCAGCAGTCCCTGGCAGGGTACGGGAAACACCATATATTTT. This codes for CASSPWQGTGNTIYF.

CDR3 sequence reads: CASSEGVLQETQYF. DNA for the CDR3: TGTGCCAGCAGTGAAGGAGTTCTACAAGAGACCCAGTACTTC. The chain recombines TRBV2 with TRBJ2-5; D not certain. Germline CDR1 is SNHLY and CDR2 is FYNNEI. CDR3 size: 14 residues. V shed 1 base and J shed 2 bases, with 8 bases lying between them.

The chain links TRBV6-2 or TRBV6-3 to TRBJ2-4; 9 bases fit TRBD2. V shed 2 bases, J shed 8 bases, and the junction held 4 bases outside the gene matches. The CDR3 spans 14 residues. Germline CDR1 MNHEY, CDR2 SVGEGT. The CDR3 reads CASSYGGGGYIQYF. The CDR3 DNA sequence: TGTGCCAGCAGTTACGGCGGGGGGGGCTACATTCAGTACTTC.

The chain joins TRBV19 to TRBJ1-2; 10 bases line up with TRBD1. In germline, CDR1 is LNHDA, CDR2 SQIVND (reference sequence). This CDR3 has 15 residues. J lost 7 bases, V lost 4 bases, and 9 bases had no gene match. The CDR3 loop reads CASSKGTGAVSGYTF. As DNA, the CDR3 is TGTGCCAGTAGTAAAGGGACAGGGGCTGTCTCTGGCTACACCTTC.

CDR3 coding DNA: TGTGCCAGCAGCTTAACTAGCGGGTTCGCGGGGGTGACCCAGTACTTC. Encoded protein: CASSLTSGFAGVTQYF. This chain joins TRBV7-2 and TRBJ2-5; 9 bases map to TRBD2. The length of the CDR3 is 16 residues. After removal of 2 bases from V and 7 bases from J, the junction contained 11 bases not matched to a gene. Germline values: CDR1 SGHTA, CDR2 FQGNSA.

This chain joins TRBV27 and TRBJ2-7; 11 nucleotides align to TRBD2. V lost 7 bases, J lost 7 bases, and 9 bases stayed unmatched. Germline V gives CDR1 MNHEY, CDR2 SMNVEV (reference sequence). The CDR3 contains 14 residues. The chain's CDR3 is CASTASGGMAEQYF. In DNA form, the CDR3 reads TGTGCCAGCACAGCTAGCGGGGGGATGGCAGAGCAGTACTTC.

The J gene is TRBJ2-7, the V gene TRBV28; maybe TRBD2 (6 bases). Deletions cut 1 base from V and 3 bases from J, with 16 bases between. The CDR3 consists of 16 residues. Germline lookup yields CDR1 MDHEN and CDR2 SYDVKM. For the CDR3, the DNA is TGTGCCAGCAGTTTATCTTCCGTGGGACTGAACTACGAGCAGTACTTC. This sequence encodes CASSLSSVGLNYEQYF.

The chain is built from TRBV24-1 and TRBJ2-7, with 7 bases aligning to TRBD2. The J segment lost 5 bases and the V segment lost 7 bases, leaving 1 base of the junction unmatched. The germline CDR1 and CDR2 sequences are KGHDR and SFDVKD. This CDR3 is 11 amino acids long. The CDR3 DNA follows: TGTGCCACCAGCCGGGGGGACGAGCAGTACTTC. Translation gives CATSRGDEQYF.

Only one count was recorded for this clone. The chain employs TRBV15 and TRBJ2-1, with a weak D call TRBD1 (6 bases). V was clipped by 2 bases and J by 10 bases, with 15 bases between them. This CDR3 region has 14 residues. In germline, CDR1 is LNHNV, CDR2 YYDKDF (reference sequence). The CDR3 loop reads CATSRSLQGGEQFF. The CDR3 DNA is TGTGCCACCAGCAGATCCCTACAGGGTGGCGAGCAGTTCTTC. The complete variable domain, with remaining parts taken from reference TRBV15 and TRBJ2-1, reads DAMVIQNPRYQVTQFGKPVTLSCSQTLNHNVMYWYQQKSSQAPKLLFHYYDKDFNNEADTPDNFQSRRPNTSFCFLDIRSPGLGDTAMYLCATSRSLQGGEQFFGPGTRLTVL.

The J gene is TRBJ1-2, the V gene TRBV30, with D possibly TRBD1 on 6 matching bases. Germline V gene data show CDR1 as GTSNPN and CDR2 as SVGIG (reference sequence). V lost 3 bases to trimming and J lost 8 bases, with 13 bases between them. The CDR3 is 12 residues long. The CDR3 region has the DNA TGTGCCTGGAGAGGGACACCGAGGGGCTACACCTTC. Protein: CAWRGTPRGYTF.

This clone has more than one count but fewer than ten. At the DNA level, this CDR3 is encoded by other sequences in the same sample as well. The CDR3 DNA reads TGCGCCAGCAGCCAAGAGGAGGGTTCGGGGGCCAACGTCCTGACTTTC. This gives the protein CASSQEEGSGANVLTF. The rearrangement uses TRBV4-3 and TRBJ2-6; weak D call: TRBD2 (6 bases). CDR1 is LGHNA, CDR2 YSLEER, per germline. V lost 0 bases to trimming and J lost 4 bases, with 10 bases between them. The CDR3 totals 16 residues.

This rearrangement joins TRBV28 to TRBJ2-1, with a weak D call TRBD2 (6 bases). CDR1 MDHEN and CDR2 SYDVKM come from the germline V gene. V gave up 5 bases and J gave up 3 bases, with 11 bases separating them. The CDR3 consists of 14 residues. The CDR3 nucleotides are TGTGCCAGCAGTAGGGCGGGATTCTACAATGAGCAGTTCTTC. Its protein is CASSRAGFYNEQFF.

This chain connects TRBV28 to TRBJ2-7, with 7 bases aligning to TRBD1. The V segment lost 7 bases and the J segment 3 bases; nucleotides outside the gene matches: 3. This CDR3 is 12 amino acids long. Germline assignment: CDR1 MDHEN and CDR2 SYDVKM. Here the CDR3 reads CASTGDSYEQYF. CDR3 nucleotide sequence: TGTGCCAGCACCGGGGACAGCTACGAGCAGTACTTC.

The rearrangement joins TRBV15 to TRBJ1-2, with TRBD1 matching over 10 bases. CDR1 and CDR2 (germline): LNHNV, YYDKDF (reference sequence). After removal of 7 bases from V and 8 bases from J, the junction contained 10 bases not matched to a gene. The CDR3 has 14 residues. This CDR3 reads CATTSMTGGYGYTF. DNA for the CDR3: TGTGCCACCACCTCAATGACAGGGGGCTACGGCTACACCTTC.

V gene TRBV11-2 combines with J gene TRBJ2-4, with D possibly being TRBD1 (6 bases). V was shortened by 3 bases and J by 8 bases, with 11 bases between the two germline ends. This CDR3 is built from 13 residues. Germline CDR1 and CDR2: SGHAT and FQNNGV. CDR3 in DNA: TGTGCCAGCAGCTTTTACAGGGTGGACATTCAGTACTTC. Protein product: CASSFYRVDIQYF.